A single sample gave rise to the 32 T cell receptor beta chains below, sequenced in a study of CD8 T cells in Susac syndrome (dated by TCRdb to 2018 to 2020). Receptor amplification or capture employed the immunoSEQ multiplex PCR assay. RNA was extracted using the RNeasy kit, and roughly 0.5 to 1 microgram was reverse transcribed with random hexamers. TCRdb passed the public sequencing reads through fastp at Q25 and MiXCR, retaining productive beta sequences. Rows merge per CDR3 protein into single entries with the most common DNA and genes. This sample gives about 180,000 distinct CDR3 sequences in total; about 95% of them show up just once. In total, the top ten clones hold around 0.15% of the sample. Sequencing was done on a sample of CD8+ T cells from PBMCs. These receptors were collected from a human donor with multiple sclerosis.

The chain carries TRBV24-1 and TRBJ2-2, with D perhaps TRBD1 or TRBD2 (5 bases each). The CDR3 covers 14 residues. CDR1 is KGHDR, CDR2 SFDVKD, per germline. The ends were cut back, 9 bases at V and 0 bases at J, with 10 bases in the middle. The CDR3 protein is CATSGPSNTGELFF. The CDR3 nucleotides read TGTGCCACCTCGGGACCTTCGAACACCGGGGAGCTGTTTTTT.

The V gene is TRBV6-1, the J gene TRBJ2-7; TRBD1 matches 7 bases. From germline, CDR1 is MNHNS and CDR2 SASEGT. V lost 6 bases to trimming and J lost 5 bases; unmatched junction nucleotides: 1. The CDR3 spans 11 residues. The CDR3 DNA reads as TGTGCCAGCAGCGACAGGGACGAGCAGTACTTC. It is translated as CASSDRDEQYF.

The V call is TRBV11-1, the J call TRBJ1-2; D perhaps matches TRBD1 (5 bases). V dropped 5 bases and J dropped 5 bases, with 9 bases sitting between them. Germline assignment: CDR1 SGHAT and CDR2 FQDESV (reference sequence). The CDR3 loop spans 12 amino acids. CDR3 sequence reads: CASSPQGYGYTF. Here the CDR3 DNA reads TGTGCCAGCAGCCCCCAGGGTTATGGCTACACCTTC.

The V call is TRBV2, the J call TRBJ2-1; TRBD2 is a possible D gene (7 bases). Germline values: CDR1 SNHLY, CDR2 FYNNEI. V dropped 6 bases and J dropped 4 bases, with 19 bases sitting between them. CDR3 length: 16 residues. The CDR3 nucleotides read TGTGCCAGCAGCGAGCGAGGGGGGGCACCTTACAATGAGCAGTTCTTC. It encodes CASSERGGAPYNEQFF.

CDR3 coding DNA: TGCAGTGCTAGAGATCAGGGGGGGACCCAGTACTTC. Its translation: CSARDQGGTQYF. The genes are TRBV20-1 and TRBJ2-5; D is perhaps TRBD1 (7 bases). The CDR3 is 12 amino acids. Germline lookup yields CDR1 DFQATT and CDR2 SNEGSKA (reference sequence). Trimming took off 0 bases at V and 7 bases at J, with 9 bases between the two ends.

This clonotype appeared a single time. The chain joins TRBV19 to TRBJ1-1, with no clear D. CDR3 size: 12 residues. CDR1 is LNHDA and CDR2 is SQIVND in the germline V gene (reference sequence). The CDR3 region is CAAGPKLARAFF. The DNA of the CDR3 is TGTGCGGCCGGGCCGAAACTGGCCAGGGCTTTCTTT. Drawing the rest from reference TRBV19 and TRBJ1-1, the complete variable domain is DGGITQSPKYLFRKEGQNVTLSCEQNLNHDAMYWYRQDPGQGLRLIYYSQIVNDFQKGDIAEGYSVSREKKESFPLTVTSAQKNPTAFYLCAAGPKLARAFFGQGTRLTVV.

The chain recombines TRBV3-1 with TRBJ2-1; D gene ambiguous. V lost 0 bases, J lost 1 base, and 10 bases lay in between. The germline gives CDR1 LGHDT, CDR2 YNNKEL (reference sequence). The CDR3 extends over 16 amino acids. The CDR3, as DNA: TGTGCCAGCAGCCAAGATGTTTATACATCCTACAATGAGCAGTTCTTC. Its translation is CASSQDVYTSYNEQFF.

V gene TRBV11-2 combines with J gene TRBJ2-5, with 8 bases matching TRBD1. Per the germline V gene, CDR1 is SGHAT and CDR2 is FQNNGV. The CDR3 runs 15 residues. V was pared by 2 bases and J by 4 bases, with 6 bases of the junction left unmatched. The CDR3 bases are TGTGCCAGCAGCTTATACAGGGGGGAAGGAGAGACCCAGTACTTC. Amino acids: CASSLYRGEGETQYF.

The chain recombines TRBV14 with TRBJ2-3; maybe TRBD2 (5 bases). Deletions cut 0 bases from V and 5 bases from J, with 18 bases between. This CDR3 is 17 amino acids long. The germline CDR1 and CDR2 sequences are SGHDN and FVKESK. CDR3: CASSQDTTSGFGDTQYF. The CDR3 nucleotides are TGTGCCAGCAGCCAAGATACAACTAGTGGCTTTGGAGATACGCAGTATTTT.

This chain joins TRBV20-1 and TRBJ1-5; no clear D gene. Germline-derived CDR1 and CDR2 are DFQATT and SNEGSKA (reference sequence). V lost 8 bases to trimming and J lost 5 bases, with 4 bases between them. The CDR3 is 9 residues long. The chain's CDR3 is CSRDQPQHF. Written as DNA, the CDR3 is TGCAGTAGAGATCAGCCCCAGCATTTT.

The chain recombines TRBV19 with TRBJ1-5; the D is unclear. The CDR3 is made up of 15 amino acids. Trimming cost V 7 bases and J 1 base, with 14 bases left between them. Germline CDR1 reads LNHDA; CDR2 reads SQIVND (reference sequence). CDR3: CASNQRVSSNQPQHF. CDR3 bases: TGTGCCAGTAATCAAAGGGTATCGAGCAATCAGCCCCAGCATTTT.

CDR3 in DNA: TGTGCCACCAGTGATTGGACAGCCCGGGGCCGCAATGAGCAGTTCTTC. Protein: CATSDWTARGRNEQFF. The J gene is TRBJ2-1, the V gene TRBV24-1; perhaps TRBD1 as D (6 bases). V lost 2 bases, J lost 6 bases, and 16 bases lay in between. The CDR3 loop spans 16 amino acids. The germline CDR1 and CDR2 sequences are KGHDR and SFDVKD.

The chain joins TRBV4-1 to TRBJ1-1; no reliable D call. Germline V CDR1 and CDR2: MGHRA, YSYEKL. The CDR3 loop spans 13 amino acids. V was pared by 1 base and J by 5 bases, with 8 bases between. CDR3 DNA sequence: TGCGCCAGCAGCCAAGGAATGGCAACTGAAGCTTTCTTT. Encoded protein: CASSQGMATEAFF.

The chain uses TRBV7-9 and TRBJ1-2, with D uncertain. CDR3 length equals 16 residues. V was shortened by 0 bases and J by 4 bases, with 15 bases between the two germline ends. Germline CDR1 is SEHNR and CDR2 is FQNEAQ (reference sequence). The DNA of the CDR3 is TGTGCCAGCAGCTTAGCGCTAGCAGAGAGCCTCTATGGCTACACCTTC. Protein product: CASSLALAESLYGYTF.

V usage is TRBV7-8 and J usage is TRBJ2-5, with D uncertain. This CDR3 spans 14 amino acids. Trimming pared 7 bases from V and 1 base from J, leaving 13 bases between. Germline CDR1 is SGHVS and CDR2 is FQNEAQ. The CDR3 nucleotides are TGTGCCAGCACCCATGTGGGGTTCCAAGAGACCCAGTACTTC. Translating it yields CASTHVGFQETQYF.

The chain uses TRBV2 and TRBJ2-1; the match to TRBD1 covers 7 bases. The CDR3 length is 13 residues. V shed 6 bases, J shed 4 bases, and the junction held 3 bases outside the gene matches. Germline V lookup: CDR1 SNHLY, CDR2 FYNNEI. The CDR3 loop reads CASRDRSYNEQFF. The CDR3 nucleotides are TGTGCCAGCAGGGACAGGTCATACAATGAGCAGTTCTTC.

The CDR3: CSVDGRGSGEKLFF. The CDR3, as DNA: TGCAGCGTTGATGGTCGGGGCAGTGGGGAAAAACTGTTTTTT. The J gene is TRBJ1-4, the V gene TRBV29-1; D may be TRBD1 (5 bases). Germline-derived CDR1 and CDR2 are SQVTM and ANQGSEA. The V end was cut by 3 bases, the J end by 8 bases, with 16 bases between. CDR3 size: 14 residues.

The chain has TRBV27 and TRBJ2-7, with 10 bases that match TRBD1. The length of the CDR3 is 16 residues. V dropped 5 bases and J dropped 8; count of bases not matched to a gene: 15. Germline V CDR1 and CDR2: MNHEY, SMNVEV (reference sequence). CDR3 sequence reads: CASSTPSTGGGIQQYF. The CDR3 coding sequence is TGTGCCAGCAGTACCCCTTCGACAGGGGGCGGAATCCAGCAGTACTTC.

The rearrangement links TRBV19 to TRBJ1-1; D is uncertain. The germline V gene has CDR1 LNHDA and CDR2 SQIVND (reference sequence). This CDR3 contains 12 residues. Trimming took off 8 bases at V and 0 bases at J, with 7 bases between the two ends. CDR3 loop: CASQTLNTEAFF. Written as DNA, the CDR3 is TGTGCCAGTCAGACCCTGAACACTGAAGCTTTCTTT.

The J gene is TRBJ1-1, the V gene TRBV27; D possibly corresponds to TRBD1 (6 bases). Germline CDR1 MNHEY, CDR2 SMNVEV (reference sequence). V was trimmed by 6 bases and J by 8 bases, leaving 16 bases between them. The CDR3 is 13 residues long. The CDR3 loop reads CASSGPGGHEAFF. As DNA, the CDR3 is TGTGCCAGCAGCGGGCCGGGGGGGCACGAAGCTTTCTTT.

There are a few counts of this clonotype. The rearrangement links TRBV27 to TRBJ1-5, with D possibly matching TRBD1 (5 bases). V was trimmed by 0 bases and J by 0 bases, leaving 6 bases between them. The germline CDR1 and CDR2 sequences are MNHEY and SMNVEV (reference sequence). The CDR3 is made up of 15 amino acids. As DNA, the CDR3 is TGTGCCAGCAGTTTATCGACAGATAGCAATCAGCCCCAGCATTTT. Its protein is CASSLSTDSNQPQHF.

V and J are TRBV20-1 and TRBJ2-7; D might be TRBD1 (6 bases). This CDR3 comprises 14 residues. V was clipped by 0 bases and J by 2 bases, with 11 bases between them. Germline CDR1 and CDR2: DFQATT and SNEGSKA (reference sequence). The CDR3 DNA reads TGCAGTGCTAGAGATCAGACAGGTACCTACGAGCAGTACTTC. Protein: CSARDQTGTYEQYF.

This clonotype was detected a few times. This chain links TRBV5-6 with TRBJ2-5; no clear D. CDR1 is SGHDT, CDR2 YYEEEE, per germline. Trimming took off 1 base at V and 1 base at J, with 2 bases between the two ends. CDR3 size: 12 residues. DNA for the CDR3: TGTGCCAGCAGCTTGACCCAAGAGACCCAGTACTTC. Its protein product is CASSLTQETQYF.

The rearrangement links TRBV29-1 to TRBJ2-3; a possible D gene is TRBD2 (6 bases). V was cut by 6 bases and J by 2 bases, with 15 bases left in between. CDR1 is SQVTM and CDR2 is ANQGSEA in the germline V gene. The CDR3 length is 14 residues. CDR3 amino acids: CSVATAGDTDTQYF. The DNA of the CDR3 is TGCAGCGTCGCGACAGCGGGTGACACAGATACGCAGTATTTT.

The chain combines TRBV29-1 with TRBJ2-5; a weak D match, TRBD1 (6 bases). The CDR3 runs 14 residues. Trimming shortened V by 0 bases and J by 2 bases, and 10 bases separated the two germline ends. Germline CDR1 is SQVTM and CDR2 is ANQGSEA. As DNA, the CDR3 is TGCAGCGTTGAAGATCCGGGACAACAAGAGACCCAGTACTTC. Amino acids: CSVEDPGQQETQYF.

The DNA of the CDR3 is TGCGCCAGCAGCCACACAGGGTCCGGAAACACCATATATTTT. It is translated as CASSHTGSGNTIYF. The J gene is TRBJ1-3, the V gene TRBV4-1; possible D gene TRBD1, 6 bases. CDR3 size: 14 residues. V lost 3 bases, J lost 4 bases, and 10 bases lay in between. Germline loops: CDR1 MGHRA, CDR2 YSYEKL.

The gene calls are TRBV7-9 and TRBJ1-5; D is perhaps TRBD1 (5 bases). The CDR3 is 13 residues long. Trimming shortened V by 1 base and J by 5 bases, and 6 bases separated the two germline ends. Germline V lookup: CDR1 SEHNR, CDR2 FQNEAQ (reference sequence). For the CDR3, the DNA is TGTGCCAGCAGCTTAGTGGGGGATCAGCCCCAGCATTTT. Translating gives CASSLVGDQPQHF.

V and J are TRBV12-5 and TRBJ2-7; unclear D gene. There are 12 residues in the CDR3. V was trimmed by 5 bases and J by 2 bases, leaving 7 bases between them. The V gene's germline CDR1 is LGHNT and CDR2 FRNRAP. This CDR3 reads CASGQDPYEQYF. The CDR3 nucleotides read TGTGCTAGTGGTCAGGATCCCTACGAGCAGTACTTC.

This chain connects TRBV7-2 to TRBJ2-7, with D perhaps matching TRBD1 (6 bases). Germline CDR1 and CDR2: SGHTA and FQGNSA. V lost 8 bases and J lost 3, with 17 bases in between. The CDR3 spans 14 residues. The CDR3 sequence: CASGRSGTSYEQYF. In DNA, the CDR3 is TGTGCCAGCGGTCGATCCGGGACAAGCTACGAGCAGTACTTC.

The V gene is TRBV5-1, the J gene TRBJ2-1; D is perhaps TRBD1 or TRBD2 (5 bases each). Per the germline V gene, CDR1 is SGHRS and CDR2 is YFSETQ. V lost 5 bases and J lost 10, with 7 bases in between. The CDR3 length is 10 residues. The CDR3 here is CASRGEEQFF. CDR3 nucleotide sequence: TGCGCCAGCAGGGGGGAGGAGCAGTTCTTC.

The genes are TRBV7-3 and TRBJ2-2, with D uncertain. CDR3 length equals 14 residues. CDR1 and CDR2 (germline): SGHTA, FQGTGA. V gave up 0 bases and J gave up 7 bases, with 9 bases separating them. CDR3: CASSLTFSGGELFF. The CDR3 DNA reads as TGTGCCAGCAGCTTAACGTTTTCGGGCGGGGAGCTGTTTTTT.

CDR3 nucleotide sequence: TGTGCCAGCAGCCCGGGGAGCGACTATGGCTACACCTTC. Translation: CASSPGSDYGYTF. This rearrangement joins TRBV5-6 to TRBJ1-2; the D is unclear. Trimming removed 4 bases at V and 3 bases at J, with 10 bases between. The CDR3 runs to 13 residues. Germline-derived CDR1 and CDR2 are SGHDT and YYEEEE.